The rows below give T cell receptor beta chains drawn from one sample of a study of tumor-infiltrating lymphocytes in primary liver carcinoma. TCRdb passed the multiplex PCR reads through MiXCR, listing each CDR3 protein once. In the table there are some 320,000 distinct CDR3 sequences, approximately 60% of which are singletons. Specimen: peripheral blood. The source of these receptors is a man aged 35 to 55 with primary liver carcinoma and hepatitis B virus infection. Both conserved end residues are part of each CDR3. Fields, in order: clone size, J gene, V gene, D gene, CDR3 protein, CDR3 DNA. The D gene is left open where the match is weak. Only part of the rows carry a size: once, few, many, or a class if the clone is expanded.

abundance: .
j_gene: TRBJ2-7
v_gene: TRBV12-3/TRBV12-4
d_gene: .
CDR3aa: CASSLRATYEQYF
CDR3nt: TGTGCCAGCAGCTTAAGGGCTACCTACGAGCAGTACTTC

abundance: .
j_gene: TRBJ1-5
v_gene: TRBV7-9
d_gene: .
CDR3aa: CASSLGGPPNQPQHF
CDR3nt: TGTGCCAGCAGCTTAGGAGGTCCCCCCAATCAGCCCCAGCATTTT

abundance: .
j_gene: TRBJ2-7
v_gene: TRBV4-1
d_gene: .
CDR3aa: CAGSSNLGPPGEQYF
CDR3nt: TGCGCTGGCAGTTCTAACCTTGGGCCCCCGGGAGAGCAGTACTTC

abundance: .
j_gene: TRBJ2-7
v_gene: TRBV11-2
d_gene: TRBD2
CDR3aa: CASSLGLAGLKQYF
CDR3nt: TGTGCCAGCAGCTTAGGTCTAGCGGGCCTCAAGCAGTACTTC

abundance: once
j_gene: TRBJ2-7
v_gene: TRBV5-1
d_gene: .
CDR3aa: CASRDGTPPSYEQYF
CDR3nt: TGCGCCAGCAGAGACGGGACACCGCCCTCCTACGAGCAGTACTTC

abundance: .
j_gene: TRBJ2-1
v_gene: TRBV5-6
d_gene: .
CDR3aa: CASSSWDTYNEQFF
CDR3nt: TGTGCCAGCAGCTCATGGGACACATACAATGAGCAGTTCTTC

abundance: many
j_gene: TRBJ2-5
v_gene: TRBV29-1
d_gene: TRBD1
CDR3aa: CSAWDRRLQEAQYF
CDR3nt: TGCAGCGCCTGGGACAGGAGGTTGCAAGAGGCCCAGTACTTC

abundance: few
j_gene: TRBJ2-7
v_gene: TRBV11-2
d_gene: .
CDR3aa: CASSPGGSVSYEQYF
CDR3nt: TGTGCCAGCAGCCCCGGGGGAAGCGTCTCCTACGAGCAGTACTTC

abundance: many
j_gene: TRBJ1-1
v_gene: TRBV4-1
d_gene: .
CDR3aa: CASSQVWQGGTEAFF
CDR3nt: TGCGCCAGCAGCCAAGTTTGGCAGGGAGGGACTGAAGCTTTCTTT

abundance: .
j_gene: TRBJ1-3
v_gene: TRBV5-5
d_gene: .
CDR3aa: CASSFFISGNNIYF
CDR3nt: TGTGCCAGCAGCTTCTTTATCTCTGGAAACAACATATATTTC

abundance: .
j_gene: TRBJ2-1
v_gene: TRBV11-1
d_gene: .
CDR3aa: CASNSLNNEQFF
CDR3nt: TGTGCCAGCAACTCATTAAACAATGAGCAGTTCTTC

abundance: .
j_gene: TRBJ2-7
v_gene: TRBV7-9
d_gene: .
CDR3aa: CAASGSYEQYF
CDR3nt: TGTGCCGCCTCGGGGAGCTACGAGCAGTACTTC

abundance: many
j_gene: TRBJ2-3
v_gene: TRBV7-8
d_gene: TRBD2
CDR3aa: CASSSLTSGSSTQYF
CDR3nt: TGTGCCAGCAGCTCATTGACTAGCGGGAGTAGTACGCAGTATTTT

abundance: .
j_gene: TRBJ2-5
v_gene: TRBV6-2/TRBV6-3
d_gene: .
CDR3aa: CAISQSTAAGEETQYF
CDR3nt: TGTGCCATCAGTCAATCGACGGCAGCGGGCGAAGAGACTCAGTACTTC

abundance: .
j_gene: TRBJ1-5
v_gene: TRBV7-9
d_gene: .
CDR3aa: CASSLEGQPRHF
CDR3nt: TGTGCCAGCAGCTTAGAAGGGCAGCCCCGGCATTTT

abundance: .
j_gene: TRBJ2-1
v_gene: TRBV11-2
d_gene: .
CDR3aa: CASILGAGAFYNEQSF
CDR3nt: TGTGCCAGCATCTTGGGGGCGGGGGCTTTTTACAATGAGCAGTCCTTC

abundance: few
j_gene: TRBJ1-4
v_gene: TRBV5-1
d_gene: .
CDR3aa: CASSLTATTNEKLFF
CDR3nt: TGCGCCAGCAGCTTGACAGCAACAACTAATGAAAAACTGTTTTTT

abundance: .
j_gene: TRBJ2-5
v_gene: TRBV11-3
d_gene: .
CDR3aa: CASNLSWAGMTQYF
CDR3nt: TGTGCCAGCAACTTGTCCTGGGCAGGAATGACCCAGTACTTC

abundance: .
j_gene: TRBJ2-7
v_gene: TRBV10-2
d_gene: .
CDR3aa: CVSSGALYYEEYF
CDR3nt: TGCGTCAGCAGTGGGGCACTCTACTACGAGGAGTATTTC

abundance: .
j_gene: TRBJ2-1
v_gene: TRBV5-4
d_gene: .
CDR3aa: CAIRLLVTGHEQFF
CDR3nt: TGTGCCATCCGTTTACTAGTGACGGGGCATGAGCAGTTCTTC